The 4 T cell receptor beta chains presented below share a single source sample, sequenced in a study of cytomegalovirus exposure and HLA in healthy donors. Primers for the PCR totalled 60 Vbeta and 13 Jbeta. Measured with immunoSEQ multiplex PCR; TCRdb has only the in-frame clones, and not every one. This table has 250,000 to 350,000 clones, roughly 80% appearing once. The sequenced sample was PBMCs. Receptor source: a girl aged 2-10 years in good health and CMV-seronegative.

The chain employs TRBV4-2 and TRBJ2-3, with TRBD2 identical over 8 bases. The CDR3 loop spans 14 amino acids. The ends lost 3 bases at V and 6 bases at J; junction bases unmatched: 5. The germline CDR1 and CDR2 sequences are LGHNA and YNFKEQ. As DNA, the CDR3 is TGTGCCAGCAGCCAGGGACTAGGCCCGGATACGCAGTATTTT. This sequence encodes CASSQGLGPDTQYF.

The CDR3 coding sequence is TGTGCCAGCTCACCCAGGGAAATCAGCACCGGGGAGCTGTTTTTT. It encodes CASSPREISTGELFF. J is TRBJ2-2 and V is TRBV18, with D possibly matching TRBD1 (5 bases). V lost 3 bases and J lost 4, with 12 bases in between. Per germline, CDR1 KGHSH and CDR2 LQKENI. This CDR3 is 15 amino acids long.

The chain couples TRBV4-2 to TRBJ1-2; the D gene is possibly TRBD1 (5 bases). The V gene lost 0 bases and the J gene lost 0 bases, with 20 bases spanning the gap. CDR1 is LGHNA, CDR2 YNFKEQ, per germline. The CDR3 extends over 19 amino acids. CDR3 sequence: CASSQDHTWAGKANYGYTF. In DNA form, the CDR3 reads TGTGCCAGCAGCCAAGATCATACGTGGGCAGGGAAAGCTAACTATGGCTACACCTTC.

This clone showed up just a few times. CDR3 bases: TGTGCCAGCAGTTGGCCAGAAACAGGGGGTTGGGGGGGTCAGCCCCAGCATTTT. It specifies CASSWPETGGWGGQPQHF. The chain is built from TRBV28 and TRBJ1-5; 8 bases agree with TRBD1. There are 18 residues in the CDR3. J gave up 6 bases and V 4 bases, and 17 bases lay outside the gene matches. The germline V gene encodes CDR1 MDHEN and CDR2 SYDVKM.